Below, one T cell receptor (beta chain) is given with its context. The antigen is undetermined. This specimen belongs to a study of T cell responses to AZD1222 COVID-19 vaccine. Study-wide results and limits: Donors were largely white British and mainly female; clonal diversity was possibly underestimated. Nearly half of spike-specific TCRs reportedly target variant regions that are unmutated in the B.1.351 and B.1.1.7 variants. Seropositive AZD1222 recipients at baseline numbered only 6 or 7.

TCRdb's copy holds only in-frame clones and misses some; the assay was immunoSEQ multiplex PCR. The sample lists under 150,000 clones, about nine tenths occurring once. Losses at the gene ends were 5 bases for V and 9 bases for J; bases not matched to a gene: 11. The CDR3 spans 16 residues. Germline loops: CDR1 SGHAT, CDR2 FQNNGV. V usage is TRBV11-2 and J usage is TRBJ2-1; 12 bases map to TRBD1. This receptor was obtained from an adult who received the AZD1222 COVID-19 vaccine. The material was peripheral blood, obtained 28 days after the second AZD1222 dose. CDR3 residues: CASSGGPGQGAGEQFF. CDR3 in DNA: TGTGCCAGCAGCGGGGGGCCGGGACAGGGGGCCGGTGAGCAGTTCTTC.